Each of the 22 T cell receptor beta chains below was sequenced from the same sample in a study of cytomegalovirus exposure and HLA in healthy donors. Primers included in the PCR were 60 Vbeta and 13 Jbeta primers. Sequencing was performed with immunoSEQ multiplex PCR; in TCRdb, only in-frame clones are kept and a portion is missing. The sample records 100,000 to 150,000 clones, roughly 74% being singletons. The sample taken for sequencing was PBMCs. Receptors originate from a male donor in good health and CMV-seronegative.

The V call is TRBV28, the J call TRBJ1-5; 7 nucleotides agree with TRBD1. Germline V CDR1 and CDR2: MDHEN, SYDVKM. CDR3 length equals 18 residues. Trimming cost V 5 bases and J 0 bases; bases outside gene matches: 13. CDR3 loop: CASSPTGTPVFSNQPQHF. The CDR3, as DNA: TGTGCCAGCAGTCCGACAGGGACACCCGTATTTAGCAATCAGCCCCAGCATTTT.

This clone has just a few counts. V is TRBV6-1 and J is TRBJ2-7; 10 bases fit TRBD2. J was trimmed by 7 bases and V by 2 bases; bases with no gene match: 8. CDR3 length: 15 residues. CDR1 and CDR2 (germline): MNHNS, SASEGT. In DNA form, the CDR3 reads TGTGCCAGCAGTGAATCGACTAGCGGGTCTATGGAGCAGTACTTC. It yields the protein CASSESTSGSMEQYF.

The gene calls are TRBV27 and TRBJ2-3; D remains unclear. This CDR3 region has 13 residues. The V end was cut by 5 bases, the J end by 2 bases, with 8 bases between. Germline V gene sequence: CDR1 MNHEY, CDR2 SMNVEV (reference sequence). In nucleotides, the CDR3 is TGTGCCAGCAGTGGCCATACCACAGATACGCAGTATTTT. It yields the protein CASSGHTTDTQYF.

This clone appeared once. The chain uses TRBV14 and TRBJ2-7; 7 nucleotides line up with TRBD2. Losses at the gene ends were 0 bases for V and 0 bases for J; bases not matched to a gene: 8. This CDR3 spans 17 amino acids. Per germline, CDR1 SGHDN and CDR2 FVKESK. This CDR3 reads CASSQDGPSGFSYEQYF. In DNA form, the CDR3 reads TGTGCCAGCAGCCAAGATGGCCCTAGCGGCTTCTCCTACGAGCAGTACTTC.

The V gene is TRBV13, the J gene TRBJ1-2, with D possibly being TRBD1 (6 bases). CDR3 length: 12 residues. From germline, CDR1 is PRHDT and CDR2 FYEKMQ (reference sequence). Trimming took off 2 bases at V and 7 bases at J, with 8 bases between the two ends. The CDR3 is CASSLLGGGYTF. CDR3 DNA sequence: TGTGCCAGCAGCTTACTAGGGGGTGGCTACACCTTC.

This chain links TRBV11-2 with TRBJ2-5; possibly TRBD2 for D (5 bases). This CDR3 is built from 13 residues. Between the trimmed V and J ends, which lost 1 base and 3 bases, there was a span of 6 bases. Per germline, CDR1 SGHAT and CDR2 FQNNGV. CDR3 protein: CASSLAGKETQYF. The CDR3 DNA follows: TGTGCCAGCAGCTTAGCGGGGAAAGAGACCCAGTACTTC.

The genes are TRBV7-2 and TRBJ1-1; D gene unclear. CDR1 is SGHTA and CDR2 is FQGNSA in the germline V gene. CDR3 length: 15 residues. The V end lost 1 base, the J end lost 0 bases, and 9 bases lay between the germline ends. DNA for the CDR3: TGTGCCAGCAGCTTAGATGGTCAGGTGAACACTGAAGCTTTCTTT. Translated, it gives CASSLDGQVNTEAFF.

The rearrangement uses TRBV27 and TRBJ2-2; D is undetermined. The CDR3 is 13 amino acids. CDR1 MNHEY and CDR2 SMNVEV come from the germline V gene (reference sequence). V lost 6 bases and J lost 1, with 6 bases in between. This CDR3 reads CASSLGNTGELFF. Written as DNA, the CDR3 is TGTGCCAGCAGCCTCGGGAACACCGGGGAGCTGTTTTTT.

The V and J genes are TRBV11-3 and TRBJ2-7; 14 bases map to TRBD2. CDR3 length: 16 residues. Germline CDR1 is SGHNT and CDR2 is YENEEA. J gave up 3 bases and V 5 bases, and 6 bases lay outside the gene matches. CDR3 bases: TGTGCCAGCAGCCGGGCGGGGACTAGCGGGAGCTACGAGCAGTACTTC. Its protein product is CASSRAGTSGSYEQYF.

This chain connects TRBV4-1 to TRBJ2-7; D call uncertain. The V and J ends lost 1 base and 2 bases respectively, with 3 bases between them. From germline, CDR1 is MGHRA and CDR2 YSYEKL. The CDR3 length is 12 residues. The CDR3 DNA sequence: TGCGCCAGCAGCCAAGGGCCCTACGAGCAGTACTTC. This codes for CASSQGPYEQYF.

The chain carries TRBV6-1 and TRBJ1-5; D remains ambiguous. The V gene's germline CDR1 is MNHNS and CDR2 SASEGT. V shed 5 bases and J shed 5 bases, with 10 bases lying between them. This CDR3 contains 13 residues. DNA of the CDR3: TGTGCCAGCAGTCCCGAGTACTATCAGCCCCAGCATTTT. As protein: CASSPEYYQPQHF.

The chain recombines TRBV15 with TRBJ1-5; no firm D call. This CDR3 has 13 amino acids. Trimming shortened V by 1 base and J by 4 bases, and 5 bases separated the two germline ends. Germline V gene lookup returns CDR1 LNHNV and CDR2 YYDKDF (reference sequence). The CDR3 region has the DNA TGTGCCACCAGCAGAGGAGATAATCAGCCCCAGCATTTT. Amino acid sequence: CATSRGDNQPQHF.

The chain is built from TRBV5-5 and TRBJ2-2; possible D gene TRBD1, 6 bases. The germline V and J ends were trimmed by 4 bases and 1 base, with 11 bases remaining between them. The CDR3 has 15 residues. Germline V CDR1 and CDR2: SGHKS, YYEKEE (reference sequence). The CDR3 sequence is CASSPGTLNTGELFF. CDR3 DNA: TGTGCCAGCAGCCCCGGGACACTGAACACCGGGGAGCTGTTTTTT.

This rearrangement joins TRBV7-8 to TRBJ1-4; 8 bases fit TRBD1. The J segment lost 8 bases and the V segment lost 1 base, leaving 3 bases of the junction unmatched. The CDR3 has 14 residues. CDR1 and CDR2 from the germline V gene are SGHVS and FQNEAQ. As DNA, the CDR3 is TGTGCCAGCAGCTTAGTGAGGACAGGGGAAAAACTGTTTTTT. Translated: CASSLVRTGEKLFF. The full variable domain, its missing parts supplied by reference TRBV7-8 and TRBJ1-4, is GAGVSQSPRYKVAKRGQDVALRCDPISGHVSLFWYQQALGQGPEFLTYFQNEAQLDKSGLPSDRFFAERPEGSVSTLKIQRTQQEDSAVYLCASSLVRTGEKLFFGSGTQLSVL.

A few counts support this clone. This chain uses TRBV28 with TRBJ1-6, with TRBD1 as a possible D gene (5 bases). CDR1 and CDR2 (germline): MDHEN, SYDVKM. The V end was cut by 5 bases, the J end by 13 bases, with 12 bases between. The CDR3 has 12 residues. CDR3 in amino acids: CASSTAGGPLHF. In nucleotides, the CDR3 is TGTGCCAGCAGTACTGCGGGGGGGCCCCTCCACTTT. The variable domain in full, with the rest retrieved from reference TRBV28 and TRBJ1-6, is DVKVTQSSRYLVKRTGEKVFLECVQDMDHENMFWYRQDPGLGLRLIYFSYDVKMKEKGDIPEGYSVSREKKERFSLILESASTNQTSMYLCASSTAGGPLHFGNGTRLTVT.

The chain couples TRBV5-1 to TRBJ1-1; the match to TRBD1 covers 7 bases. CDR1 is SGHRS, CDR2 YFSETQ, per germline. Trimming cost V 4 bases and J 5 bases; bases outside gene matches: 8. The CDR3 has 14 amino acids. As DNA, the CDR3 is TGCGCCAGCAGCGGGGTGACAGGGCGGACTGAAGCTTTCTTT. It translates to CASSGVTGRTEAFF. Based on the CDR3 plus reference TRBV5-1 and TRBJ1-1, the full variable domain is KAGVTQTPRYLIKTRGQQVTLSCSPISGHRSVSWYQQTPGQGLQFLFEYFSETQRNKGNFPGRFSGRQFSNSRSEMNVSTLELGDSALYLCASSGVTGRTEAFFGQGTRLTVV.

The genes are TRBV9 and TRBJ2-7; D is ambiguous. CDR1 SGDLS and CDR2 YYNGEE come from the germline V gene. This CDR3 is 14 amino acids long. V shed 0 bases and J shed 1 base, with 8 bases lying between them. The CDR3 spells CASSVADTSYEQYF. The CDR3 nucleotides are TGTGCCAGCAGCGTAGCAGACACGTCCTACGAGCAGTACTTC.

This clone was seen a handful of times. This chain connects TRBV7-8 to TRBJ2-5, with D perhaps matching TRBD2 (7 bases). The CDR3 extends over 14 amino acids. From germline, CDR1 is SGHVS and CDR2 FQNEAQ. With 5 bases removed from V and 6 bases from J, the gap between germline ends came to 16 bases. CDR3 sequence: CASSPRGGAKTQYF. CDR3 DNA sequence: TGTGCCAGCAGCCCGAGGGGGGGGGCGAAGACCCAGTACTTC.

V is TRBV10-3 and J is TRBJ1-1, with unresolved D. The CDR3 is 14 residues long. V was pared by 4 bases and J by 5 bases, with 14 bases between. Germline loops: CDR1 ENHRY, CDR2 SYGVKD. CDR3 region: CAISGAGTRTEAFF. CDR3 in DNA: TGTGCCATCAGTGGTGCAGGAACAAGGACTGAAGCTTTCTTT.

The chain carries TRBV4-3 and TRBJ2-7; perhaps TRBD2 as D (5 bases). The V gene's germline CDR1 is LGHNA and CDR2 YSLEER. With 3 bases removed from V and 7 bases from J, the gap between germline ends came to 10 bases. The CDR3 length is 12 residues. CDR3 nucleotide sequence: TGCGCCAGCAGCCAGTTGTCGGGGGAGCAGTACTTC. Its protein product is CASSQLSGEQYF.

V is TRBV2 and J is TRBJ2-4; possibly TRBD1 for D (5 bases). Trimming cost V 1 base and J 1 base, with 11 bases left between them. From germline, CDR1 is SNHLY and CDR2 FYNNEI. The CDR3 has 16 amino acids. CDR3 sequence: CASSEGSKGAKNIQYF. CDR3 DNA sequence: TGTGCCAGCAGTGAAGGGTCCAAGGGGGCCAAAAACATTCAGTACTTC.

The gene calls are TRBV5-1 and TRBJ2-1; 9 positions agree with TRBD2. Germline lookup yields CDR1 SGHRS and CDR2 YFSETQ. The V and J ends lost 4 bases and 0 bases, in that order; junction bases with no gene match: 14. This CDR3 has 19 residues. DNA for the CDR3: TGCGCCAGCAGCGGCGTCGATAGCGGGGGCCAAAGCTCCTACAATGAGCAGTTCTTC. It codes for CASSGVDSGGQSSYNEQFF.